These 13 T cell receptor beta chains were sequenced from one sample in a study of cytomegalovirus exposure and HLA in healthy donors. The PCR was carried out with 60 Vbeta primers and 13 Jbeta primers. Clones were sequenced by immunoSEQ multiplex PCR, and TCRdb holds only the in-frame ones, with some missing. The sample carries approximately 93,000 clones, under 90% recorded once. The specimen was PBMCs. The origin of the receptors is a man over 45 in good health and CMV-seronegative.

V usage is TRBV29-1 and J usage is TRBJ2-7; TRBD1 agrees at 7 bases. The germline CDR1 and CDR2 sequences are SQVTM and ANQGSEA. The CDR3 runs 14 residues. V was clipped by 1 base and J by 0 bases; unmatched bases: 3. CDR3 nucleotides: TGCAGCGTTGAAGTACAGGGGAGCTCCTACGAGCAGTACTTC. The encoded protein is CSVEVQGSSYEQYF.

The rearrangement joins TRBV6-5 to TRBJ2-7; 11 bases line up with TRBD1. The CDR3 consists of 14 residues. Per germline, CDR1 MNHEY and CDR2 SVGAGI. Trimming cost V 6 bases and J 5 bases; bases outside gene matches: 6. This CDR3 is CASSQGQGANEQYF. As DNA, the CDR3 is TGTGCCAGCAGCCAAGGACAGGGGGCAAACGAGCAGTACTTC.

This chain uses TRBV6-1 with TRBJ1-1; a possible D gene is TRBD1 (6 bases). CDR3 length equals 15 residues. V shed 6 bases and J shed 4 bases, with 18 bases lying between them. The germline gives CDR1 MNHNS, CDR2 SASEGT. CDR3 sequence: CASSKGGSGSTEAFF. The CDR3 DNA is TGTGCCAGCAGCAAGGGGGGGTCGGGGAGCACTGAAGCTTTCTTT.

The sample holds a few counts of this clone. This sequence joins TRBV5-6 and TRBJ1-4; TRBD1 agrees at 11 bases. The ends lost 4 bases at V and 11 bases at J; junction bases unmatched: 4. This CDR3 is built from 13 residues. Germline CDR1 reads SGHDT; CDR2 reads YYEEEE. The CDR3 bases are TGTGCCAGCAGCACCGGGACAGGGGGGAAACTGTTTTTT. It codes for CASSTGTGGKLFF.

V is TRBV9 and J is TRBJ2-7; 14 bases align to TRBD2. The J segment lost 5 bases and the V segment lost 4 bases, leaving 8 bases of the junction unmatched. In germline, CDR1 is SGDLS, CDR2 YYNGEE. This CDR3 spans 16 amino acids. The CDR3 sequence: CASSPQGLAGADEQYF. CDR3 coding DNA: TGTGCCAGCAGCCCCCAGGGACTAGCGGGAGCCGACGAGCAGTACTTC.

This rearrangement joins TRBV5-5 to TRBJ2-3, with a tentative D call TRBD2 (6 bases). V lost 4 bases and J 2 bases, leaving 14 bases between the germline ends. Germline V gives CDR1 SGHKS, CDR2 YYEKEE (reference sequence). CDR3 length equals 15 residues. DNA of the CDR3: TGTGCCAGCAGCGGTACTGGCGGGATCACAGATACGCAGTATTTT. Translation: CASSGTGGITDTQYF.

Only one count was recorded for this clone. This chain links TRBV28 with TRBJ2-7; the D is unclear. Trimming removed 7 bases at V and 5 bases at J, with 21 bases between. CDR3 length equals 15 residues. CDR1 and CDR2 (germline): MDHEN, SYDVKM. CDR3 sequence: CASNTPEPGNHEQYF. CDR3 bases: TGTGCCAGCAACACCCCGGAGCCCGGTAACCACGAGCAGTACTTC.

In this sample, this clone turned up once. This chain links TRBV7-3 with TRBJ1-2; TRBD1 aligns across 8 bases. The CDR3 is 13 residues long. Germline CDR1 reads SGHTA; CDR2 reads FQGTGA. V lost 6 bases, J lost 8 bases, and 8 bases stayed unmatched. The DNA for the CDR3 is TGTGCCAGCAGTCTATCCGGGACAGGAGGCTACACCTTC. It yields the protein CASSLSGTGGYTF.

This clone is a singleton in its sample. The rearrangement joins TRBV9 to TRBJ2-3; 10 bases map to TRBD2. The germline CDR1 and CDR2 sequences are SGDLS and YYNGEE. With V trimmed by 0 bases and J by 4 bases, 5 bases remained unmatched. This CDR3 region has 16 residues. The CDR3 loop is CASSVGASGSADTQYF. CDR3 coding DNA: TGTGCCAGCAGCGTAGGGGCTAGCGGGAGTGCAGATACGCAGTATTTT. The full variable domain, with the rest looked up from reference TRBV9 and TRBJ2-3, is DSGVTQTPKHLITATGQRVTLRCSPRSGDLSVYWYQQSLDQGLQFLIQYYNGEERAKGNILERFSAQQFPDLHSELNLSSLELGDSALYFCASSVGASGSADTQYFGPGTRLTVL.

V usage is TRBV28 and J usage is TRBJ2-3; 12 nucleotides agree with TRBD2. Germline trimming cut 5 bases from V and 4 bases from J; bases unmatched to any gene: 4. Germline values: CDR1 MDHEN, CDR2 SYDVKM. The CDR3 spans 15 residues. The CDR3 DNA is TGTGCCAGCAGTCCTCGACTAGCGGGAGCAGATACGCAGTATTTT. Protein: CASSPRLAGADTQYF. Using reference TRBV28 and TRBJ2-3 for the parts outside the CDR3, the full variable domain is DVKVTQSSRYLVKRTGEKVFLECVQDMDHENMFWYRQDPGLGLRLIYFSYDVKMKEKGDIPEGYSVSREKKERFSLILESASTNQTSMYLCASSPRLAGADTQYFGPGTRLTVL.

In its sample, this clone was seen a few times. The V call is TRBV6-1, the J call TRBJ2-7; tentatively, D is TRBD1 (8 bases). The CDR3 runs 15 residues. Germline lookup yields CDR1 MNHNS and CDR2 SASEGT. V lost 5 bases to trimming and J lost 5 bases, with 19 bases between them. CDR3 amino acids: CASSSPTGEGHEQYF. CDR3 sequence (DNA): TGTGCCAGCAGTTCCCCGACAGGGGAGGGCCACGAGCAGTACTTC.

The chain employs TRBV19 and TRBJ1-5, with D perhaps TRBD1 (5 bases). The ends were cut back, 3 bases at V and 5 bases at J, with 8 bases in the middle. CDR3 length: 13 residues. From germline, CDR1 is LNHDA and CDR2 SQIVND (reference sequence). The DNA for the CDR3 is TGTGCCAGTAGTATCAGGGCGGATCAGCCCCAGCATTTT. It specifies CASSIRADQPQHF.

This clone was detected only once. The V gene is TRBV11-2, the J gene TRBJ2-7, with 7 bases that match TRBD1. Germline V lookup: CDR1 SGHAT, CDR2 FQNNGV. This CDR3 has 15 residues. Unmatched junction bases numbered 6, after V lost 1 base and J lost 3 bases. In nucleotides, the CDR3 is TGTGCCAGCAGCTTAGCCCCCGGGACAGACTACGAGCAGTACTTC. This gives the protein CASSLAPGTDYEQYF.